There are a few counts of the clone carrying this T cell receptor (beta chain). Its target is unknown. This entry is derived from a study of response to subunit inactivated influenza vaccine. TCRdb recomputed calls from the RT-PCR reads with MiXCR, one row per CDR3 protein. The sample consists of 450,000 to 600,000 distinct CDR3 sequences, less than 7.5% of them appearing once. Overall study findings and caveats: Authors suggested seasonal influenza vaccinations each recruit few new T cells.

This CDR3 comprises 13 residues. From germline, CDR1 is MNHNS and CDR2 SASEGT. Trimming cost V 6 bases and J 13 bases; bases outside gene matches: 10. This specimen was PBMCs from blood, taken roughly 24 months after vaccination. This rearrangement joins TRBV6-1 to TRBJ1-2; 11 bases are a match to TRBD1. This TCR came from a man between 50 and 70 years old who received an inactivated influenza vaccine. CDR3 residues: CASRKQDRGQPTF. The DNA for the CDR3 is TGTGCCAGCAGGAAACAGGACAGGGGGCAGCCCACCTTC.